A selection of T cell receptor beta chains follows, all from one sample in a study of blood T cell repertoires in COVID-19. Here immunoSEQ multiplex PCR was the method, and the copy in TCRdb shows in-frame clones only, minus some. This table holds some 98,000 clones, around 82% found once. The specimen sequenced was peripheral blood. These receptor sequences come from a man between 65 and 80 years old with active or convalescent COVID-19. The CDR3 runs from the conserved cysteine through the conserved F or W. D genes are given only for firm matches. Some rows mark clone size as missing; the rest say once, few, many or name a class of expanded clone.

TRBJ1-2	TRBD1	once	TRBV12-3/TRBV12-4	TGTGCCAGCAGCCCGACAGGGGTTAAAGGCTACACCTTC	CASSPTGVKGYTF
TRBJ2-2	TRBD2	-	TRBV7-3	TGTGCCAGCAGCATAGCGGGAAACACCGGGGAGCTGTTTTTT	CASSIAGNTGELFF
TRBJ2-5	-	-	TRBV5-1	TGCGCCAGCAGCTTTACAGGGAGGGCAGAGACCCAGTACTTC	CASSFTGRAETQYF
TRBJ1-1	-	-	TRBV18	TGTGCCAGCTCACCCGGGTTGAACACTGAAGCTTTCTTT	CASSPGLNTEAFF
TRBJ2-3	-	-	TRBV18	TGTGCCAGCTCACCGAGAGTTCTGGCAGATACGCAGTATTTT	CASSPRVLADTQYF
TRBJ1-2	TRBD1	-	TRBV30	TGTGCCTGGGGGGACAGGACCTTCTATGGCTACACCTTC	CAWGDRTFYGYTF
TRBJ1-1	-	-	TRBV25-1	TGTGCCAGCAGCCCCCTAGGACAGACGGGAAGGGCTGAAGCTTTCTTT	CASSPLGQTGRAEAFF
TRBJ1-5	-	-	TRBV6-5	TGTGCCAGCAAGCAAGGAGATCAGCCCCAGCATTTT	CASKQGDQPQHF
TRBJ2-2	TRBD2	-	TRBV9	TGTGCCAGCAGCCCGACTAGCGGGGGAGCGGTCGGGGAGCTGTTTTTT	CASSPTSGGAVGELFF
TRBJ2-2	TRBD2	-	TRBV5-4	TGTGCCAGCAGCCGGTTAGCGGGGGGGAACACCGGGGAGCTGTTTTTT	CASSRLAGGNTGELFF
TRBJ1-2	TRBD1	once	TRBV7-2	TGTGCCAGCAGCTTAAGGACAGGGGGCCCCTTAGCTAACTATGGCTACACCTTC	CASSLRTGGPLANYGYTF
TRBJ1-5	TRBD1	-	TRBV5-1	TGCGCCAGCAGCACGACAGGGGACGAGCCCCAGCATTTT	CASSTTGDEPQHF
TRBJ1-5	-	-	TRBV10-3	TGTGCCATCAGGAGCGATAGCAATCAGCCCCAGCATTTT	CAIRSDSNQPQHF
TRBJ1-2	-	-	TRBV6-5	TGTGCCAGCAGTCCCCGGGGGGCCTTGAGGGGCTACACCTTC	CASSPRGALRGYTF
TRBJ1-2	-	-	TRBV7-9	TGTGCCAGCTCTCGGGACTTCTATGGCTACACCTTC	CASSRDFYGYTF
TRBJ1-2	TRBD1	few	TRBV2	TGTGCCAGCAGCCCCGGGACAGGGGAGGGCTACACCTTC	CASSPGTGEGYTF
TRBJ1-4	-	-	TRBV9	TGTGCCAGCAGCGTACAACCAGCGAATAATGAAAAACTGTTTTTT	CASSVQPANNEKLFF
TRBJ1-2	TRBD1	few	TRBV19	TGTGCCATACGGGACAGGGCGCTTGATGGCTACACCTTC	CAIRDRALDGYTF
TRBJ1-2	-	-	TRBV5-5	TGTGCCAGCAGCTTGGCCGGGGGGTCCTATGGCTACACCTTC	CASSLAGGSYGYTF
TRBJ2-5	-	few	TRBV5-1	TGCGCCAGCAGCTTGGTAGGGAGGACCCAAGAGACCCAGTACTTC	CASSLVGRTQETQYF
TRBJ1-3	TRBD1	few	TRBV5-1	TGCGCCAGCAGCCGGGACAGGGGGTCCGGAAACACCATATATTTT	CASSRDRGSGNTIYF
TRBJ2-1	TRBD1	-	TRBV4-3	TGCGCCAGCAGCCCCCGGGACAGGGGGCTAAATGAGCAGTTCTTC	CASSPRDRGLNEQFF
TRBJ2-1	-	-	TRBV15	TGTGCCACCAGCAGAGAAAGGAGCGGCCTCAATGAGCAGTTCTTC	CATSRERSGLNEQFF
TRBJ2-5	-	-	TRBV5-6	TGTGCCAGCAGCCACTCCGGGGTCCAAGAGACCCAGTACTTC	CASSHSGVQETQYF
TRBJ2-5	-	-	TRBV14	TGTGCCAGCAGCCACACCCAGGAGACCCAGTACTTC	CASSHTQETQYF
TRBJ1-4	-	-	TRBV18	TGTGCCAGCTCACCTGTACAGGGCGGGGAAAAACTGTTTTTT	CASSPVQGGEKLFF
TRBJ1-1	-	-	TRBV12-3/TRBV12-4	TGTGCCAGCAGTTTAGGGGCCCGACCAAGGACTTTCTTT	CASSLGARPRTFF
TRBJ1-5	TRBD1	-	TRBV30	TGTGCCTCGGGACAGGGTGGGATTCAGCCCCAGCATTTT	CASGQGGIQPQHF
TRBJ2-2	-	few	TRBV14	TGTGCCAGCAGAACAGGGATTCCCACCGGGGAGCTGTTTTTT	CASRTGIPTGELFF
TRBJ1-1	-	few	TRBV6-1	TGTGCCAGCAGTGAGCAGTACACCACAGAGCAAGCTTTCTTT	CASSEQYTTEQAFF
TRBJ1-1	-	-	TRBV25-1	TGTGCCAGCAGTCTCGATTTCGGCCTGAGGACTGAAGCTTTCTTT	CASSLDFGLRTEAFF
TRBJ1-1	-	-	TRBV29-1	TGCAGCGTTGTTCAGGGCGTGGGCACTGAAGCTTTCTTT	CSVVQGVGTEAFF
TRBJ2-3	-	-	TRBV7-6	TGTGCCAGCAGCTTAGTGGGTGGGGCCCGCACAGATACGCAGTATTTT	CASSLVGGARTDTQYF
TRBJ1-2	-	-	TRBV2	TGTGCCAGCAGTGAACCTTATGGCTACACCTTC	CASSEPYGYTF
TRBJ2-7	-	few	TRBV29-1	TGCAGCGCAGGGCAGGGGGGTTACGAGCAGTACTTC	CSAGQGGYEQYF
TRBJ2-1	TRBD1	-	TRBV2	TGTGCCAGCAGTGAGGCTCTTCAGGGGGATGAGCAGTTCTTC	CASSEALQGDEQFF
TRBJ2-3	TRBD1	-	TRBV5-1	TGCGCCAGCAGCCAACAGGGGGTCACGACAGATACGCAGTATTTT	CASSQQGVTTDTQYF
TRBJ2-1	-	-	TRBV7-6	TGTGCCAGCAGCTTAAGCCCTAGTCATGAGCAGTTCTTC	CASSLSPSHEQFF
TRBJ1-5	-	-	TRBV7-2	TGTGCCAGCAGCGTCAGGGATTGGCAGCCCCAGCATTTT	CASSVRDWQPQHF
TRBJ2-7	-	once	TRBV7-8	TGTGCCAGCAGCTTAACCGGGGACGAGCAGTACTTC	CASSLTGDEQYF
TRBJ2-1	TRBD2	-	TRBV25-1	TGTGCCAGCAGCGGGGGAGGAGCGGGGAGGAATGAGCAGTTCTTC	CASSGGGAGRNEQFF
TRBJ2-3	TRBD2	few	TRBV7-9	TGTGCCAGCAGCCAGTTAGCGGGGGGGGCAGATACGCAGTATTTT	CASSQLAGGADTQYF
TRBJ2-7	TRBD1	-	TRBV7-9	TGTGCCAGCAGCGCTTGGGACAGGGGTTACGAGCAGTACTTC	CASSAWDRGYEQYF
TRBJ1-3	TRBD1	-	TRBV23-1	TGCGCCAGCCTCGGGGAGAGGGGGCACTCTGGAAACACCATATATTTT	CASLGERGHSGNTIYF
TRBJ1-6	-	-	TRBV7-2	TGTGCCAGCAGCTTCCTGGGGGGGCGAGGCTATAATTCACCCCTCCACTTT	CASSFLGGRGYNSPLHF
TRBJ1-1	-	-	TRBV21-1	TGTGCCAGCAGGATTGCCATAGCTACACTTCGCACTGAAGCTTTCTTT	CASRIAIATLRTEAFF